What follows are 3 T cell receptor beta chains derived from one specimen sequenced in a study of graft-versus-host responses after intestinal transplantation. Libraries were prepared by immunoSEQ multiplex PCR; TCRdb keeps only in-frame clonotypes and omits some of them. The table has approximately 14,000 clones, 30% to 40% seen once. Plates contained around 200,000 CFSE-labeled responder cells and around 200,000 irradiated, violet-dye-labeled stimulator cells. Here the sequenced sample was alloreactive CD8+ T cells from a mixed lymphocyte reaction culture, taken before intestinal transplant. The subset here: CFSE-low proliferating T cells sorted from approximately six-day pre-transplant mixed lymphocyte reaction (GvH or HvG direction). The receptor source for this set is a human patient who received an intestinal transplant.

The rearrangement joins TRBV27 to TRBJ1-1, with D possibly matching TRBD1 (5 bases). The V end lost 3 bases, the J end lost 0 bases, and 8 bases lay between the germline ends. Looked up from germline, CDR1 is MNHEY and CDR2 is SMNVEV (reference sequence). The CDR3 extends over 14 amino acids. The CDR3 reads CASSFGGMNTEAFF. The CDR3, as DNA: TGTGCCAGCAGTTTCGGGGGAATGAACACTGAAGCTTTCTTT.

This clone was observed a handful of times. CDR3 bases: TGTGCCACCAGCAGAGATCTGGGACTAGCGAATGAGCAGTTCTTC. Its translation: CATSRDLGLANEQFF. The rearrangement joins TRBV15 to TRBJ2-1; 10 bases map to TRBD2. This CDR3 contains 15 residues. V lost 0 bases, J lost 7 bases, and 3 bases stayed unmatched. Germline CDR1 reads LNHNV; CDR2 reads YYDKDF (reference sequence).

This chain connects TRBV4-1 to TRBJ2-7; weak D call: TRBD2 (6 bases). The CDR3 totals 14 residues. Germline CDR1 reads MGHRA; CDR2 reads YSYEKL. Deletions cut 3 bases from V and 5 bases from J, with 14 bases between. The CDR3: CASSHLGGRDEQYF. The DNA of the CDR3 is TGCGCCAGCAGCCACCTCGGGGGTCGCGACGAGCAGTACTTC.